The clone carrying this T cell receptor (beta chain) has just a few counts. The antigen is unknown. Per the germline V gene, CDR1 is SGHTA and CDR2 is FQGNSA. CDR3 length: 15 amino acids. The V and J ends lost 3 bases and 4 bases respectively, with 10 bases between them. PCR amplification relied on 60 Vbeta primers (plus 13 Jbeta primers). The assay was immunoSEQ multiplex PCR, and TCRdb's table has in-frame clones only and misses some. The table lists some 90,000 clones, roughly 69% of them singletons. This sample was included in a study of cytomegalovirus exposure and HLA in healthy donors. Whole-study results and caveats: A later analysis found TCR association rates differed by HLA locus, highest for DRB1 and lowest for HLA-C. Among the sequence variants, a highly shared cluster was likely an artifact of sequencing. Donors were assumed by presence/absence analyses to have roughly uniform sequencing depth.

This rearrangement joins TRBV7-2 to TRBJ2-6; D is unresolved. The specimen was PBMCs. This receptor was taken from a man in his fifties in good health and CMV-seronegative. CDR3 nucleotide sequence: TGTGCCAGCAGCTTCTTGGTGGCAGGGGCCAACGTCCTGACTTTC. Translating it yields CASSFLVAGANVLTF.